These 9 T cell receptor beta chains were sequenced from one sample in a study of chemoradiotherapy in HPV16-positive cancers (dated by TCRdb to between 2021 and 2022). Library preparation employed the immunoSEQ multiplex PCR assay. TCRdb holds this immuneACCESS table with in-frame rearrangements only. Some clones are missing; in checked studies, unresolved V genes explain under half, and the rest has no known cause. This sample has 65,000 to 80,000 clones in its table, and about 88% of those were observed once. 4% to 4.5% of the sample is in the top ten clones. The input for sequencing was blood, taken from a patient who underwent chemoradiotherapy. The source is a human donor with HPV-associated anogenital cancer.

The chain uses TRBV5-4 and TRBJ1-6; possible D gene TRBD1, 5 bases. The V gene's germline CDR1 is SGHNT and CDR2 YYREEE (reference sequence). CDR3 length equals 15 residues. V gave up 4 bases and J gave up 6 bases, with 14 bases separating them. CDR3 residues: CASSHEQGLNSPLHF. The DNA for the CDR3 is TGTGCCAGCAGCCACGAGCAGGGTCTTAATTCACCCCTCCACTTT. Full variable domain (rest looked up from reference TRBV5-4 and TRBJ1-6): ETGVTQSPTHLIKTRGQQVTLRCSSQSGHNTVSWYQQALGQGPQFIFQYYREEENGRGNFPPRFSGLQFPNYSSELNVNALELDDSALYLCASSHEQGLNSPLHFGNGTRLTVT.

The chain couples TRBV6-5 to TRBJ2-5, with D perhaps TRBD2 (5 bases). The CDR3 contains 15 residues. Germline values: CDR1 MNHEY, CDR2 SVGAGI. V shed 0 bases and J shed 2 bases, with 10 bases lying between them. Here the CDR3 reads CASSYSRGYQETQYF. The CDR3 DNA follows: TGTGCCAGCAGTTACTCGAGAGGGTATCAAGAGACCCAGTACTTC.

The genes are TRBV5-6 and TRBJ1-2; D remains ambiguous. Per germline, CDR1 SGHDT and CDR2 YYEEEE. The CDR3 sequence is 14 residues long. Trimming removed 3 bases at V and 0 bases at J, with 9 bases between. The CDR3 sequence: CASSYPSANYGYTF. The CDR3, as DNA: TGTGCCAGCAGCTACCCTTCAGCTAACTATGGCTACACCTTC. Variable domain in full (rest from reference TRBV5-6 and TRBJ1-2): DAGVTQSPTHLIKTRGQQVTLRCSPKSGHDTVSWYQQALGQGPQFIFQYYEEEERQRGNFPDRFSGHQFPNYSSELNVNALLLGDSALYLCASSYPSANYGYTFGSGTRLTVV.

In this sample, this clone turned up once. The chain links TRBV6-6 to TRBJ2-7, with D tentatively TRBD2 (5 bases). V dropped 11 bases and J dropped 2 bases, with 19 bases sitting between them. This CDR3 region has 14 residues. Germline CDR1 and CDR2: MNHNY and SVGAGI (reference sequence). CDR3 in amino acids: CASKPGSTTYEQYF. CDR3 bases: TGTGCCTCTAAACCGGGATCCACGACCTACGAGCAGTACTTC.

This chain uses TRBV5-1 with TRBJ2-5; 8 positions match TRBD1. After removal of 4 bases from V and 5 bases from J, the junction contained 10 bases not matched to a gene. CDR3 size: 15 residues. CDR1 is SGHRS, CDR2 YFSETQ, per germline. CDR3 sequence: CASSPTGQGRETQYF. CDR3 DNA: TGCGCCAGCAGCCCGACAGGACAGGGACGGGAGACCCAGTACTTC. Combining the CDR3 with reference TRBV5-1 and TRBJ2-5 gives the whole variable domain KAGVTQTPRYLIKTRGQQVTLSCSPISGHRSVSWYQQTPGQGLQFLFEYFSETQRNKGNFPGRFSGRQFSNSRSEMNVSTLELGDSALYLCASSPTGQGRETQYFGPGTRLLVL.

V is TRBV4-1 and J is TRBJ2-5, with D possibly being TRBD1 or TRBD2 (5 bases each). The CDR3 runs 16 residues. V gave up 0 bases and J gave up 2 bases, with 13 bases separating them. Germline loops: CDR1 MGHRA, CDR2 YSYEKL. CDR3 region: CASSQDPGRKQETQYF. CDR3 DNA sequence: TGCGCCAGCAGCCAAGACCCGGGACGGAAACAAGAGACCCAGTACTTC.

V and J are TRBV10-3 and TRBJ1-1, with TRBD1 matching over 8 bases. Germline CDR1 reads ENHRY; CDR2 reads SYGVKD. CDR3 length: 13 residues. V trimming: 10 bases; J trimming: 3 bases; junction bases outside the gene matches: 7. The CDR3: CANSGGSDTEAFF. CDR3 DNA sequence: TGTGCCAACTCAGGGGGCTCTGACACTGAAGCTTTCTTT.

Only a few counts were recorded for this clone. The rearrangement joins TRBV10-3 to TRBJ2-3, with 7 bases fitting TRBD1. CDR1 and CDR2 from the germline V gene are ENHRY and SYGVKD. This CDR3 region has 15 residues. V lost 5 bases to trimming and J lost 2 bases; unmatched junction nucleotides: 7. Written as DNA, the CDR3 is TGTGCCATCAGTCGCACAGGGGACCCCACAGATACGCAGTATTTT. Translating it yields CAISRTGDPTDTQYF.

The rearrangement uses TRBV27 and TRBJ2-3; no clear D gene. Germline V gene data show CDR1 as MNHEY and CDR2 as SMNVEV (reference sequence). V shed 1 base and J shed 1 base, with 6 bases lying between them. This CDR3 has 14 amino acids. The CDR3 sequence is CASSLYRGTDTQYF. The CDR3, as DNA: TGTGCCAGCAGTTTATACCGGGGCACAGATACGCAGTATTTT.